These T cell receptor beta chains were read from a single sample in a study of cytomegalovirus exposure and HLA in healthy donors. Libraries were prepared by immunoSEQ multiplex PCR; TCRdb keeps only in-frame clonotypes and omits some of them. The sample data list around 100,000 clones. Sequenced input: PBMCs. These receptors were taken from a man in his fifties or sixties in good health and CMV-seronegative. The CDR3 runs from the conserved cysteine through the conserved F or W. D genes are given only for firm matches.

v_call	j_call	d_call	cdr3_aa	cdr3_nt
TRBV5-1	TRBJ1-4	TRBD1	CASSLGQGEKLFF	TGCGCCAGCAGCTTGGGACAGGGTGAAAAACTGTTTTTT
TRBV7-9	TRBJ1-1	TRBD1	CASSRTGGGDTEAFF	TGTGCCAGCAGTCGGACAGGCGGAGGGGATACTGAAGCTTTCTTT
TRBV7-2	TRBJ1-6	NA	CASTSPGAHNSPLHF	TGTGCCAGCACCTCCCCAGGGGCACATAATTCACCCCTCCACTTT
TRBV18	TRBJ1-5	NA	CASSPNRVSGDQPQHF	TGTGCCAGCTCTCCAAACCGGGTCTCCGGGGATCAGCCCCAGCATTTT
TRBV30	TRBJ1-5	NA	CAWSVRSNQPQHF	TGTGCCTGGAGTGTACGGAGCAATCAGCCCCAGCATTTT
TRBV5-1	TRBJ1-3	NA	CASRLYGTGVGGNTIYF	TGCGCCAGCAGACTGTACGGGACGGGGGTTGGAGGAAACACCATATATTTT
TRBV2	TRBJ2-2	NA	CASSHWAGKVTGELFF	TGTGCCAGCAGTCATTGGGCGGGAAAGGTCACCGGGGAGCTGTTTTTT
TRBV18	TRBJ1-1	TRBD1	CASSLTEIKGDTGGNTEAFF	TGTGCCAGCTCACTTACCGAAATCAAAGGTGATACAGGGGGGAACACTGAAGCTTTCTTT
TRBV6-6	TRBJ2-1	TRBD1	CASRYRDRGYNEQFF	TGTGCCAGCAGGTACCGGGACAGGGGCTACAATGAGCAGTTCTTC
TRBV19	TRBJ1-1	TRBD1	CATRTGKNTEAFF	TGTGCCACAAGGACAGGGAAGAACACTGAAGCTTTCTTT
TRBV6-5	TRBJ1-3	NA	CATSEQLSGNTIYF	TGTGCCACCTCGGAACAGTTATCTGGAAACACCATATATTTT
TRBV19	TRBJ2-1	NA	CASSISGQTGEQFF	TGTGCCAGTAGTATATCAGGACAGACCGGTGAGCAGTTCTTC
TRBV19	TRBJ2-1	NA	CASSIVGTGDEQFF	TGTGCCAGTAGTATAGTGGGGACTGGAGACGAGCAGTTCTTC
TRBV5-1	TRBJ2-2	TRBD2	CASSFTGTSGTGELFF	TGCGCCAGCAGCTTCACCGGGACTAGCGGTACCGGGGAGCTGTTTTTT
TRBV7-2	TRBJ2-5	NA	CASSLVSFQQETQYF	TGTGCCAGCAGCTTAGTTTCTTTTCAGCAAGAGACCCAGTACTTC
TRBV11-3	TRBJ2-1	TRBD2	CASSLRSAGERNEQFF	TGTGCCAGCAGCTTAAGGTCGGCGGGAGAAAGGAATGAGCAGTTCTTC
TRBV30	TRBJ1-1	TRBD1	CAWRKAGTGYGDFF	TGTGCCTGGCGAAAGGCCGGGACAGGGTACGGAGATTTCTTT
TRBV28	TRBJ2-7	TRBD1	CASSFRGPGYEQYF	TGTGCCAGCAGTTTCAGGGGGCCTGGGTACGAGCAGTACTTC
TRBV7-6	TRBJ2-6	NA	CASSLSSPGDSGANVLTF	TGTGCCAGCAGCTTAAGCAGTCCAGGGGACTCTGGGGCCAACGTCCTGACTTTC